This T cell receptor beta chain stems from a study of blood T cell repertoires in COVID-19. This CDR3 spans 17 amino acids. CDR1 is MNHNS and CDR2 is SASEGT in the germline V gene. The V gene end was trimmed by 4 bases and the J gene end by 3 bases; junction bases not matched to a gene: 4. The repertoire was sequenced with immunoSEQ multiplex PCR; TCRdb's copy has only in-frame clones and lacks some. The sample has hundreds of thousands of clones, roughly 86% seen once; the top ten hold around 4.2%. This chain links TRBV6-1 with TRBJ2-1; 15 nucleotides line up with TRBD2. Input material: PBMCs or T cells enriched from blood (not recorded which). The clonotype comes from a woman aged 25 to 39 with acute COVID-19. The CDR3 DNA reads TGTGCCAGCAGTGCAGGGACTAGCGGGGGGCGCTACAATGAGCAGTTCTTC. Its translation is CASSAGTSGGRYNEQFF.